These 17 T cell receptor beta chains share one sample of origin, sequenced in a study of cytomegalovirus exposure and HLA in healthy donors. Use of 60 Vbeta and 13 Jbeta primers characterized the PCR. Using immunoSEQ multiplex PCR, the repertoire was profiled, and TCRdb retains in-frame clones only, with some absent. Of 120,000 to 150,000 clones in the sample, 88% were seen once. Material: PBMCs. Source of these receptors: a woman aged 40 to 50 in good health and CMV-seronegative.

V usage is TRBV5-1 and J usage is TRBJ2-3; a weak D match, TRBD1 (5 bases). The CDR3 length is 14 residues. The germline gives CDR1 SGHRS, CDR2 YFSETQ. Trimming took 3 bases from V and 4 from J, leaving 12 bases between them. The CDR3 DNA reads TGCGCCAGCAGCTCATTAGGGGTCGCAGATACGCAGTATTTT. Translation gives CASSSLGVADTQYF.

This clone is a singleton in its sample. A junction boundary mismatches the germline segment, possibly from a read error. This chain connects TRBV7-7 to TRBJ2-5, with 12 bases aligning to TRBD2. Germline V gene lookup returns CDR1 SSHAT and CDR2 FNYEAQ (reference sequence). The CDR3 is 15 amino acids. The CDR3 here is CASSLLAGGPETQYF. Here the CDR3 DNA reads TGTGCTAGCAGCTTACTAGCGGGAGGTCCGGAGACCCAGTACTTC. The entire variable domain, with the rest obtained from reference TRBV7-7 and TRBJ2-5, is as follows: GAGVSQSPRYKVTKRGQDVTLRCDPISSHATLYWYQQALGQGPEFLTYFNYEAQPDKSGLPSDRFSAERPEGSISTLTIQRTEQRDSAMYRCASSLLAGGPETQYFGPGTRLLVL.

The chain has TRBV6-5 and TRBJ2-5, with a tentative D call TRBD2 (5 bases). Trimming removed 0 bases at V and 10 bases at J, with 12 bases between. The CDR3 extends over 13 amino acids. Germline V CDR1 and CDR2: MNHEY, SVGAGI. CDR3 DNA: TGTGCCAGCAGTTACTCAACTAGTTTCTACCAGTACTTC. This encodes CASSYSTSFYQYF.

The gene calls are TRBV10-3 and TRBJ2-7; TRBD1 might be the D (6 bases). This CDR3 comprises 12 residues. Germline CDR1 and CDR2: ENHRY and SYGVKD. Trimming removed 7 bases from V and 0 bases from J, with 7 bases in between. The CDR3 sequence is CAITDSSYEQYF. The CDR3 bases are TGTGCCATCACGGACAGCTCCTACGAGCAGTACTTC.

The chain joins TRBV10-1 to TRBJ2-1; the match to TRBD2 covers 14 bases. Germline lookup yields CDR1 WNHNN and CDR2 SYGVQD (reference sequence). V dropped 4 bases and J dropped 10; count of bases not matched to a gene: 6. The CDR3 is 15 residues long. CDR3 sequence reads: CASSAGLAGVGEQFF. The CDR3 nucleotides are TGCGCCAGCAGTGCGGGACTAGCGGGAGTTGGGGAGCAGTTCTTC.

The chain combines TRBV28 with TRBJ1-2; 12 bases match TRBD1. This CDR3 has 15 amino acids. The ends lost 4 bases at V and 7 bases at J; junction bases unmatched: 7. Germline values: CDR1 MDHEN, CDR2 SYDVKM. The CDR3 loop reads CASSSPGQGAFGYTF. The CDR3 DNA is TGTGCCAGCAGTTCTCCGGGACAGGGGGCGTTTGGCTACACCTTC.

The rearrangement joins TRBV5-4 to TRBJ2-5, with 7 bases identical to TRBD2. Germline V gives CDR1 SGHNT, CDR2 YYREEE (reference sequence). The CDR3 is 16 amino acids. The V gene end was trimmed by 4 bases and the J gene end by 1 base; junction bases not matched to a gene: 10. The CDR3 spells CASSPGRLAAQETQYF. CDR3 nucleotides: TGTGCCAGCAGCCCGGGGCGGCTAGCGGCCCAAGAGACCCAGTACTTC.

The chain uses TRBV10-2 and TRBJ1-2; D uncertain. The germline V gene encodes CDR1 WSHSY and CDR2 SAAADI. CDR3 length equals 14 residues. Trimming cost V 8 bases and J 7 bases, with 20 bases left between them. The CDR3 nucleotides are TGCGCCAGCCGCCTTCAACCAGGCGAGGGTGGCTACACCTTC. This translates into CASRLQPGEGGYTF.

V is TRBV30 and J is TRBJ1-2; the D is unclear. This CDR3 contains 14 residues. The V end lost 0 bases, the J end lost 7 bases, and 15 bases lay between the germline ends. Germline values: CDR1 GTSNPN, CDR2 SVGIG (reference sequence). The CDR3 coding sequence is TGTGCCTGGAGTGTACACCGGGGAGGTTTTGGCTACACCTTC. Encoded protein: CAWSVHRGGFGYTF. Looking up the rest from reference TRBV30 and TRBJ1-2 gives the full variable domain: SQTIHQWPATLVQPVGSPLSLECTVEGTSNPNLYWYRQAAGRGLQLLFYSVGIGQISSEVPQNLSASRPQDRQFILSSKKLLLSDSGFYLCAWSVHRGGFGYTFGSGTRLTVV.

The V call is TRBV7-2, the J call TRBJ2-3, with D unclear. CDR1 is SGHTA and CDR2 is FQGNSA in the germline V gene. CDR3 length: 14 amino acids. V was cut by 1 base and J by 1 base, with 6 bases left in between. CDR3 bases: TGTGCCAGCAGCTTAGATGCAGGCACAGATACGCAGTATTTT. It is translated as CASSLDAGTDTQYF. The variable domain in full, with the rest retrieved from reference TRBV7-2 and TRBJ2-3, is GAGVSQSPSNKVTEKGKDVELRCDPISGHTALYWYRQSLGQGLEFLIYFQGNSAPDKSGLPSDRFSAERTGGSVSTLTIQRTQQEDSAVYLCASSLDAGTDTQYFGPGTRLTVL.

This chain uses TRBV5-1 with TRBJ1-1; 10 bases are a match to TRBD1. Trimming removed 0 bases from V and 7 bases from J; junction bases left unmatched: 3. The CDR3 loop spans 14 amino acids. Germline CDR1 and CDR2: SGHRS and YFSETQ. CDR3: CASSLGQGANEAFF. CDR3 nucleotide sequence: TGCGCCAGCAGCTTGGGACAGGGGGCCAATGAAGCTTTCTTT.

The rearrangement links TRBV11-2 to TRBJ1-1, with D unresolved. Between the trimmed V and J ends, which lost 3 bases and 4 bases, there was a span of 12 bases. The CDR3 spans 14 residues. The germline CDR1 and CDR2 sequences are SGHAT and FQNNGV. The CDR3 DNA follows: TGTGCCAGCAGCTTCTCAGGCGTCGGCACTGAAGCTTTCTTT. The encoded protein is CASSFSGVGTEAFF.

The chain couples TRBV9 to TRBJ2-1; D might be TRBD2 (5 bases). Between the trimmed V and J ends, which lost 3 bases and 6 bases, there was a span of 16 bases. Germline-derived CDR1 and CDR2 are SGDLS and YYNGEE. This CDR3 has 15 amino acids. CDR3 residues: CASSALPRTGNEQFF. CDR3 DNA sequence: TGTGCCAGCAGCGCCCTCCCTAGGACTGGCAATGAGCAGTTCTTC.

The rearrangement uses TRBV4-2 and TRBJ2-6; D remains ambiguous. Per the germline V gene, CDR1 is LGHNA and CDR2 is YNFKEQ. The CDR3 sequence is 18 residues long. V lost 0 bases to trimming and J lost 0 bases, with 12 bases between them. The CDR3 DNA is TGTGCCAGCAGCCAAGATCGAATCGGTCGCTCTGGGGCCAACGTCCTGACTTTC. Translating gives CASSQDRIGRSGANVLTF.

The J gene is TRBJ2-7, the V gene TRBV5-6; 9 bases map to TRBD1. J lost 3 bases, V lost 4 bases, and 8 bases had no gene match. Germline V gives CDR1 SGHDT, CDR2 YYEEEE. There are 15 residues in the CDR3. The CDR3 region has the DNA TGTGCCAGCAGCGAGACAGGGGGACCTTACTACGAGCAGTACTTC. Translation gives CASSETGGPYYEQYF.

The chain links TRBV27 to TRBJ1-6, with 7 bases lining up with TRBD1. CDR1 MNHEY and CDR2 SMNVEV come from the germline V gene (reference sequence). The V segment lost 8 bases and the J segment 10 bases; nucleotides outside the gene matches: 14. The CDR3 spans 15 residues. The CDR3 loop is CASSTGDLLTSPLHF. CDR3 nucleotides: TGTGCCAGCTCCACAGGGGACCTCCTTACCTCACCCCTCCACTTT.

CDR3 region: CASSPPGLAGGYEQYF. In nucleotides, the CDR3 is TGTGCCAGCTCACCACCGGGACTAGCGGGAGGGTACGAGCAGTACTTC. The rearrangement links TRBV18 to TRBJ2-7; 16 bases align to TRBD2. Germline CDR1 and CDR2: KGHSH and LQKENI. J was trimmed by 4 bases and V by 0 bases; bases with no gene match: 0. The CDR3 runs 16 residues. The full variable domain, in which reference TRBV18 and TRBJ2-7 provide the parts outside the CDR3, is NAGVMQNPRHLVRRRGQEARLRCSPMKGHSHVYWYRQLPEEGLKFMVYLQKENIIDESGMPKERFSAEFPKEGPSILRIQQVVRGDSAAYFCASSPPGLAGGYEQYFGPGTRLTVT.